These 10 T cell receptor beta chains share one sample of origin, sequenced in a study of blood T cell repertoires in COVID-19 (TCRdb year 2020). The library was prepared using the immunoSEQ multiplex PCR assay. Entries here come from immuneACCESS through TCRdb and include only in-frame sequences with V and J called. Some clones fail to appear in such tables; in the studies checked, an unresolved V gene covers under half of the shortfall, and the cause of the remainder is unknown. Counted in this sample were about 150,000 clones; about 88% of them appeared once. The ten largest clonotypes hold under 9.5% of the sample. Sample: PBMCs or T cells enriched from blood (not recorded which). Receptors were obtained from a man between 50 and 59 years old who had recovered from COVID-19.

This chain uses TRBV30 with TRBJ2-4; the match to TRBD2 covers 9 bases. The CDR3 is 16 amino acids. CDR1 is GTSNPN and CDR2 is SVGIG in the germline V gene (reference sequence). Trimming cost V 0 bases and J 2 bases; bases outside gene matches: 5. CDR3 coding DNA: TGTGCCTGGAGTGTTAGTAGCGGGGGCCCCAAAAACATTCAGTACTTC. As protein: CAWSVSSGGPKNIQYF.

For the CDR3, the DNA is TGTGCCAGCAGCGCGACAGGGAATAATTCACCCCTCCACTTT. Translation gives CASSATGNNSPLHF. The chain links TRBV9 to TRBJ1-6; 7 bases are a match to TRBD1. CDR1 and CDR2 from the germline V gene are SGDLS and YYNGEE. This CDR3 has 14 residues. With 3 bases clipped from V and 5 bases from J, the junction kept 2 bases outside the gene matches.

The chain links TRBV18 to TRBJ1-1, with 9 bases identical to TRBD1. Losses at the gene ends were 4 bases for V and 3 bases for J; bases not matched to a gene: 9. CDR3 length equals 16 residues. The germline V gene has CDR1 KGHSH and CDR2 LQKENI. The CDR3: CASSLDRGRMDTEAFF. The CDR3 nucleotides read TGTGCCAGCTCACTCGACAGGGGGAGGATGGACACTGAAGCTTTCTTT.

The chain combines TRBV7-9 with TRBJ1-2; TRBD1 matches 9 bases. Germline V gene sequence: CDR1 SEHNR, CDR2 FQNEAQ (reference sequence). The CDR3 loop spans 15 amino acids. The V and J ends lost 1 base and 7 bases, in that order; junction bases with no gene match: 7. The CDR3, as DNA: TGTGCCAGCAGCTTAGTACAGGGGGCTAGGTCTGGCTACACCTTC. Translation gives CASSLVQGARSGYTF.

The chain has TRBV5-4 and TRBJ2-3; the D is unclear. Germline assignment: CDR1 SGHNT and CDR2 YYREEE (reference sequence). V was pared by 0 bases and J by 6 bases, with 14 bases between. CDR3 length: 15 residues. The CDR3 reads CASSLARSPGDTQYF. DNA of the CDR3: TGTGCCAGCAGCTTGGCACGGTCCCCCGGGGATACGCAGTATTTT.

Here the CDR3 reads CAWRRDSNSPLHF. DNA for the CDR3: TGTGCCTGGAGGCGGGACAGTAATTCACCCCTCCACTTT. This rearrangement joins TRBV30 to TRBJ1-6; 7 bases match TRBD1. The germline V gene encodes CDR1 GTSNPN and CDR2 SVGIG (reference sequence). V was clipped by 3 bases and J by 6 bases; unmatched bases: 2. CDR3 size: 13 residues. The variable domain in full, completed from reference TRBV30 and TRBJ1-6, reads SQTIHQWPATLVQPVGSPLSLECTVEGTSNPNLYWYRQAAGRGLQLLFYSVGIGQISSEVPQNLSASRPQDRQFILSSKKLLLSDSGFYLCAWRRDSNSPLHFGNGTRLTVT.

The gene calls are TRBV6-1 and TRBJ2-2; 7 bases fit TRBD1. From germline, CDR1 is MNHNS and CDR2 SASEGT. The V segment lost 2 bases and the J segment 6 bases; nucleotides outside the gene matches: 6. The CDR3 contains 15 residues. The CDR3 reads CASSEFIGGPGELFF. For the CDR3, the DNA is TGTGCCAGCAGTGAATTTATAGGGGGCCCCGGGGAGCTGTTTTTT.

V and J are TRBV10-3 and TRBJ2-2; 9 bases are a match to TRBD1. The CDR3 extends over 14 amino acids. Germline CDR1 reads ENHRY; CDR2 reads SYGVKD. V trimming: 6 bases; J trimming: 5 bases; junction bases outside the gene matches: 4. CDR3 nucleotide sequence: TGTGCCATCAGGACAGGGGGACAAACCGGGGAGCTGTTTTTT. Protein product: CAIRTGGQTGELFF.

CDR3 nucleotide sequence: TGTGCCAGCAGCTTGAGGAAGGGGGAAAAACTGTTTTTT. It is translated as CASSLRKGEKLFF. The chain recombines TRBV5-6 with TRBJ1-4, with TRBD1 as a possible D gene (5 bases). V was clipped by 1 base and J by 8 bases, with 9 bases between them. The CDR3 length is 13 residues. The germline gives CDR1 SGHDT, CDR2 YYEEEE.

CDR3 DNA sequence: TGTGCCAGTAGTAGGGACAGGGGTGTTAAACTGTTTTTT. Its protein product is CASSRDRGVKLFF. The chain has TRBV19 and TRBJ1-4; 10 bases agree with TRBD1. J gave up 11 bases and V 4 bases, and 4 bases lay outside the gene matches. Germline values: CDR1 LNHDA, CDR2 SQIVND (reference sequence). This CDR3 contains 13 residues.